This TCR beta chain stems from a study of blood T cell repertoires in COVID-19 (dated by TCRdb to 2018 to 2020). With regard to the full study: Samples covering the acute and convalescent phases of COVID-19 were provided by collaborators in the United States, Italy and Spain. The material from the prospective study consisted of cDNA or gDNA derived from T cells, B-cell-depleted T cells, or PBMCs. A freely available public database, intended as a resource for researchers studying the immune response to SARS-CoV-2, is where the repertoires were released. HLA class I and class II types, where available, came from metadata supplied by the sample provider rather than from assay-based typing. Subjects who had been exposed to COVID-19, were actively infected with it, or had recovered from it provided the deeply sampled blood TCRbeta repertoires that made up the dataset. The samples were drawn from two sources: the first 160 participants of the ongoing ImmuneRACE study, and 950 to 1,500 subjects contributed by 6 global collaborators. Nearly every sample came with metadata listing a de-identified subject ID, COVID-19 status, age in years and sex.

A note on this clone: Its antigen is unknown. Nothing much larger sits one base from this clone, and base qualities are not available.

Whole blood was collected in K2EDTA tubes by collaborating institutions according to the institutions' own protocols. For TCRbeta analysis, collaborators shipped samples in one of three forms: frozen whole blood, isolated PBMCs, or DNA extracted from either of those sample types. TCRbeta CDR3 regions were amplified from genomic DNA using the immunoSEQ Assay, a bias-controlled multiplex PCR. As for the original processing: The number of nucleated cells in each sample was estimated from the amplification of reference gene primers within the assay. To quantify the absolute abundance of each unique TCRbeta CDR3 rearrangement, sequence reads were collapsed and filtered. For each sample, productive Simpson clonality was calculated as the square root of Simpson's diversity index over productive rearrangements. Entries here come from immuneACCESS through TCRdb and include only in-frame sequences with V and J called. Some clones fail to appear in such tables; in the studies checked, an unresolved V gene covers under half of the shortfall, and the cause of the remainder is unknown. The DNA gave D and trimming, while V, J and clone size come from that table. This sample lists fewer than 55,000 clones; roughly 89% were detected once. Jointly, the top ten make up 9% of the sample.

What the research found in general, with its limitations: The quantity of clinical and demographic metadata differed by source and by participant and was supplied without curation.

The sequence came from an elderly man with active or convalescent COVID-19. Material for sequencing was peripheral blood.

The sequence in DNA is TGTGCCAGCAGTAGAGGGGGCCCCGGAGGCGCTTTCTTT. It specifies CASSRGGPGGAFF. Rearrangement joined TRBV7-2 to TRBJ1-1; 7 bases in between match TRBD1. Including cysteine and phenylalanine, the CDR3 has 13 amino acids. Just CDR3 DNA is preserved here, 39 bases in frame from base 1. The CDR1 and CDR2 encoded by the germline V gene are SGHTA and FQGNSA. The germline V and J ends show losses of 6 bases and 11 bases respectively, and no gene match explains 12 bases of the junction.